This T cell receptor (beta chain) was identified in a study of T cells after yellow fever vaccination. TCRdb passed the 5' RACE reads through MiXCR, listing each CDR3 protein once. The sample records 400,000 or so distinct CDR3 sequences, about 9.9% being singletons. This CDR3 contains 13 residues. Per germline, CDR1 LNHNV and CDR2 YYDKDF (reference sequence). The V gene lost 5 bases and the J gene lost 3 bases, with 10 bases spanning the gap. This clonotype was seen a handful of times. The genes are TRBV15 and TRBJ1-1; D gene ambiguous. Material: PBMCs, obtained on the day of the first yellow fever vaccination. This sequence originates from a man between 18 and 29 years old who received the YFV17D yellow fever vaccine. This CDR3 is CATSVGSYTEAFF. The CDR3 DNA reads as TGTGCCACCAGCGTAGGGAGTTACACTGAAGCTTTCTTT. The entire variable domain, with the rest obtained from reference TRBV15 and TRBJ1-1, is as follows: DAMVIQNPRYQVTQFGKPVTLSCSQTLNHNVMYWYQQKSSQAPKLLFHYYDKDFNNEADTPDNFQSRRPNTSFCFLDIRSPGLGDTAMYLCATSVGSYTEAFFGQGTRLTVV.